The next 31 T cell receptor beta chains were all read from a single sample in a study of molecular identifiers for immune sequencing clone quantification. Via MiXCR, TCRdb re-called the PCR reads, giving one row per CDR3 protein. Counted here are approximately 630,000 distinct CDR3 sequences, 25% occurring once; the ten biggest clones make up about 0.73%. Specimen: naive CD8+ T cells from blood, with Jurkat cell RNA spiked in. The subset here: FACS-sorted CD8+CD4-CCR7+CD45RA+ naive T cells. Receptor source: a human donor in good health. Some libraries in this study had Jurkat cell RNA spiked in.

Many counts were recorded for this clonotype. The chain combines TRBV19 with TRBJ2-7; TRBD2 matches at 8 bases. The CDR3 contains 14 residues. Germline trimming cut 3 bases from V and 4 bases from J; bases unmatched to any gene: 5. The germline V gene has CDR1 LNHDA and CDR2 SQIVND (reference sequence). CDR3: CASSIASGSYEQYF. The CDR3 coding sequence is TGTGCCAGTAGTATTGCCAGCGGGAGTTACGAGCAGTACTTC.

The chain employs TRBV4-1 and TRBJ2-1; 10 nucleotides line up with TRBD2. Looked up from germline, CDR1 is MGHRA and CDR2 is YSYEKL. CDR3 size: 17 residues. The J segment lost 4 bases and the V segment lost 4 bases, leaving 10 bases of the junction unmatched. CDR3 protein: CASSRLVASGSYNEQFF. Written as DNA, the CDR3 is TGCGCCAGCAGCCGCCTTGTAGCTAGCGGGAGTTACAATGAGCAGTTCTTC.

The sample holds many counts of this clonotype. The CDR3 protein is CSAEEETLAKNIQYF. In DNA, the CDR3 is TGCAGTGCTGAAGAGGAGACCCTAGCCAAAAACATTCAGTACTTC. The genes are TRBV20-1 and TRBJ2-4; no clear D gene. The CDR3 runs to 15 residues. Trimming removed 5 bases at V and 0 bases at J, with 14 bases between. The V gene's germline CDR1 is DFQATT and CDR2 SNEGSKA (reference sequence).

As to this clonotype: At one boundary the junction diverges from the germline segment, which might be a read error. The chain has TRBV30 and TRBJ1-1; D perhaps matches TRBD1 (5 bases). CDR3 length equals 16 residues. Germline CDR1 is GTSNPN and CDR2 is SVGIG (reference sequence). CDR3 loop: CARSSVVAGPDTEAFF. CDR3 nucleotide sequence: TGTGCCCGGAGTAGTGTCGTCGCAGGGCCGGACACTGAAGCTTTCTTT.

The chain employs TRBV9 and TRBJ1-4; TRBD1 is a possible D gene (5 bases). V was pared by 3 bases and J by 7 bases, with 16 bases between. The CDR3 has 15 amino acids. Germline CDR1 is SGDLS and CDR2 is YYNGEE. The CDR3, as DNA: TGTGCCAGCAGCGCATCCGGGACGCTAGGTGAAAAACTGTTTTTT. It codes for CASSASGTLGEKLFF. Supplemented by reference TRBV9 and TRBJ1-4, the full variable domain reads DSGVTQTPKHLITATGQRVTLRCSPRSGDLSVYWYQQSLDQGLQFLIQYYNGEERAKGNILERFSAQQFPDLHSELNLSSLELGDSALYFCASSASGTLGEKLFFGSGTQLSVL.

This clonotype was seen ten or more times. Its ends do not fully match the called genes, so a read error is possible. V usage is TRBV25-1 and J usage is TRBJ2-3; D uncertain. The CDR3 is made up of 12 amino acids. The V gene's germline CDR1 is MGHDK and CDR2 SYGVNS. CDR3 in DNA: TGCGCCAGCAGTGAGGCAGGAGATACGCAGTATTTT. It translates to CASSEAGDTQYF.

The chain uses TRBV28 and TRBJ2-5; the match to TRBD2 covers 7 bases. The trim removed 4 bases at V and 3 bases at J, leaving 8 bases unmatched. Germline CDR1 and CDR2: MDHEN and SYDVKM. The CDR3 length is 15 residues. CDR3 region: CASSSDGGGKETQYF. In nucleotides, the CDR3 is TGTGCCAGCAGTTCGGACGGCGGGGGAAAAGAGACCCAGTACTTC. Looking up the rest from reference TRBV28 and TRBJ2-5 gives the full variable domain: DVKVTQSSRYLVKRTGEKVFLECVQDMDHENMFWYRQDPGLGLRLIYFSYDVKMKEKGDIPEGYSVSREKKERFSLILESASTNQTSMYLCASSSDGGGKETQYFGPGTRLLVL.

This rearrangement joins TRBV20-1 to TRBJ2-5; TRBD1 is a possible D gene (6 bases). The CDR3 loop spans 14 amino acids. The V gene lost 3 bases and the J gene lost 4 bases, with 15 bases spanning the gap. The germline V gene encodes CDR1 DFQATT and CDR2 SNEGSKA (reference sequence). Written as DNA, the CDR3 is TGCAGTGCTAGGGGGGCCAATGCGGCAGAGACCCAGTACTTC. This sequence encodes CSARGANAAETQYF.

The J gene is TRBJ2-1, the V gene TRBV7-9, with D possibly being TRBD1 or TRBD2 (7 bases each). This CDR3 has 16 amino acids. Germline V gives CDR1 SEHNR, CDR2 FQNEAQ (reference sequence). V gave up 5 bases and J gave up 2 bases, with 16 bases separating them. Written as DNA, the CDR3 is TGTGCCAGCAGCCAGCGGGACAGCCGAACCTACAATGAGCAGTTCTTC. Translation: CASSQRDSRTYNEQFF.

At least ten counts were recorded for this clonotype. The gene calls are TRBV6-6 and TRBJ2-1, with D perhaps matching TRBD1 (6 bases). Germline loops: CDR1 MNHNY, CDR2 SVGAGI (reference sequence). The CDR3 consists of 15 residues. Trimming removed 5 bases from V and 8 bases from J, with 19 bases in between. Written as DNA, the CDR3 is TGTGCCAGCAGTGTACTAGGGGGACGTTTCGATGAGCAGTTCTTC. This gives the protein CASSVLGGRFDEQFF.

On this clonotype: This may be a read error: a much more frequent sequence differs by one nucleotide. The chain's CDR3 is CASSFRQSSSEAFF. CDR3 sequence (DNA): TGTGCCAGCAGCTTTAGACAGAGTTCGTCTGAAGCTTTCTTT. The rearrangement links TRBV28 to TRBJ1-1, with D perhaps matching TRBD1 (5 bases). Germline CDR1 MDHEN, CDR2 SYDVKM. The CDR3 is made up of 14 amino acids. Trimming shortened V by 6 bases and J by 6 bases, and 17 bases separated the two germline ends.

This clonotype appeared many times. The chain is built from TRBV6-5 and TRBJ2-3; 10 bases fit TRBD1. The germline gives CDR1 MNHEY, CDR2 SVGAGI. The CDR3 totals 17 residues. V was pared by 0 bases and J by 4 bases, with 7 bases of the junction left unmatched. CDR3 in amino acids: CASSYSGTGVFADTQYF. CDR3 bases: TGTGCCAGCAGTTACTCCGGGACAGGGGTTTTTGCAGATACGCAGTATTTT.

This clonotype was found a few times. In DNA, the CDR3 is TGTGCCAGCAGCTTATTGATTCTAGTGGGAGGTACCCCGCTTGCGCAGTATTTT. Translating it yields CASSLLILVGGTPLAQYF. This rearrangement joins TRBV11-2 to TRBJ2-3, with D possibly being TRBD2 (6 bases). The CDR3 has 18 amino acids. Trimming took 2 bases from V and 10 from J, leaving 28 bases between them. CDR1 and CDR2 from the germline V gene are SGHAT and FQNNGV.

In its sample, this clonotype was seen a few times. The CDR3 nucleotides read TGCAGCGCCCTCGGAGGGATATCGAACACTGAAGCTTTCTTT. Protein product: CSALGGISNTEAFF. This chain uses TRBV29-1 with TRBJ1-1; D remains unclear. CDR3 size: 14 residues. V shed 7 bases and J shed 1 base, with 16 bases lying between them. Germline V gene data show CDR1 as SQVTM and CDR2 as ANQGSEA.

The chain couples TRBV20-1 to TRBJ1-2; no firm D call. The CDR3 runs 14 residues. Trimming removed 0 bases from V and 4 bases from J, with 12 bases in between. Germline V gene sequence: CDR1 DFQATT, CDR2 SNEGSKA (reference sequence). In DNA, the CDR3 is TGCAGTGCTAGAGATCCAGCCGGAGCCTATGGCTACACCTTC. Amino acids: CSARDPAGAYGYTF.

The V and J genes are TRBV9 and TRBJ2-1, with 8 bases aligning to TRBD2. The CDR3 spans 16 residues. The germline gives CDR1 SGDLS, CDR2 YYNGEE. Unmatched junction bases numbered 9, after V lost 5 bases and J lost 2 bases. In nucleotides, the CDR3 is TGTGCCAGCAGTCACCAGCACGGGGGGGCCTACAATGAGCAGTTCTTC. It specifies CASSHQHGGAYNEQFF. Using reference TRBV9 and TRBJ2-1 for the parts outside the CDR3, the full variable domain is DSGVTQTPKHLITATGQRVTLRCSPRSGDLSVYWYQQSLDQGLQFLIQYYNGEERAKGNILERFSAQQFPDLHSELNLSSLELGDSALYFCASSHQHGGAYNEQFFGPGTRLTVL.

This clonotype was seen many times. V and J are TRBV6-6 and TRBJ1-2; the D is unclear. This CDR3 has 13 residues. Germline V CDR1 and CDR2: MNHNY, SVGAGI (reference sequence). V was trimmed by 7 bases and J by 3 bases, leaving 12 bases between them. The CDR3: CASTASAHYGYTF. As DNA, the CDR3 is TGTGCCAGCACCGCCAGTGCCCACTATGGCTACACCTTC.

This clonotype was found many times. The chain recombines TRBV7-6 with TRBJ2-4; TRBD2 aligns across 8 bases. Germline V lookup: CDR1 SGHVS, CDR2 FNYEAQ. V shed 5 bases, J shed 8 bases, and the junction held 5 bases outside the gene matches. The CDR3 contains 13 residues. The CDR3 bases are TGTGCCAGCAGCATCGGGGGGGTCGACATTCAGTACTTC. This gives the protein CASSIGGVDIQYF.

There are a few counts of this clonotype. V gene TRBV6-6 combines with J gene TRBJ2-5; 13 nucleotides match TRBD2. This CDR3 has 18 residues. Germline CDR1 MNHNY, CDR2 SVGAGI (reference sequence). The trim removed 2 bases at V and 5 bases at J, leaving 11 bases unmatched. CDR3 bases: TGTGCCAGCAGTTACGGTTGGACTCGGGGACTAGCGGGGGAGACCCAGTACTTC. Residues: CASSYGWTRGLAGETQYF.

This clonotype was seen more than once but under ten times. This sequence joins TRBV9 and TRBJ1-1; D not resolved. The CDR3 runs 16 residues. The ends were cut back, 6 bases at V and 6 bases at J, with 24 bases in the middle. Germline V gene sequence: CDR1 SGDLS, CDR2 YYNGEE. The CDR3 spells CASTTEEGLVGAEAFF. CDR3 in DNA: TGTGCCAGCACCACCGAGGAGGGTTTGGTCGGAGCTGAAGCTTTCTTT.

Of note for this clonotype: This may stem from a read error, because a much larger clone lies one nucleotide away. V is TRBV12-3 or TRBV12-4 and J is TRBJ1-1; D gene uncertain. The CDR3 loop spans 11 amino acids. CDR3 residues: CASSATFGASF. In DNA form, the CDR3 reads TGTGCCAGCAGTGCGACATTCGGAGCTTCCTTT.

With respect to this clonotype: One end of the junction varies from germline; a read error may be responsible. The chain employs TRBV4-2 and TRBJ2-7; D gene ambiguous. The V gene's germline CDR1 is LGHNA and CDR2 YNFKEQ. The CDR3 is 14 residues long. CDR3 DNA: TGTACCAGCAGCCAATCGTCCCCGGACTACGAGCAGTACTTC. Residues: CTSSQSSPDYEQYF.

Notes on this clonotype: This may come from a read error, since a much larger clone is one base off. The chain recombines TRBV28 with TRBJ1-1, with D perhaps matching TRBD1 (6 bases). Germline-derived CDR1 and CDR2 are MDHEN and SYDVKM. This CDR3 has 13 residues. The DNA of the CDR3 is TGTGCCAGCAACGAACAGGGAAACACTGAAGCTCTCTTT. It is translated as CASNEQGNTEALF.

This clonotype turned up a few times. The rearrangement uses TRBV6-2 or TRBV6-3 and TRBJ1-1; weak D call: TRBD1 (6 bases). V was trimmed by 4 bases and J by 6 bases, leaving 15 bases between them. The CDR3 is made up of 14 amino acids. CDR1 MNHEY and CDR2 SVGEGT come from the germline V gene. This chain's CDR3 is CASSFARGGPEAFF. The CDR3 nucleotides are TGTGCCAGCAGTTTCGCTCGGGGGGGGCCTGAAGCTTTCTTT.

Worth noting for this clonotype: Just one base apart from a much larger clone, this may be a read error. The V and J genes are TRBV20-1 and TRBJ2-7; 8 bases align to TRBD1. CDR3 length: 13 amino acids. Germline CDR1 is DFQATT and CDR2 is SNEGSKA (reference sequence). The V gene end was trimmed by 6 bases and the J gene end by 3 bases; junction bases not matched to a gene: 7. Written as DNA, the CDR3 is TGCAGTGCCCGGACAGGGAACTACTACGAGCAGTACTTC. The encoded protein is CSARTGNYYEQYF.

This clonotype was seen a few times. The chain joins TRBV6-2 or TRBV6-3 to TRBJ1-2; a possible D gene is TRBD1 (5 bases). Germline CDR1 reads MNHEY; CDR2 reads SVGEGT. The CDR3 sequence is 14 residues long. Between the trimmed V and J ends, which lost 5 bases and 1 base, there was a span of 11 bases. DNA of the CDR3: TGTGCCAGCAGTGACGGGACTGATAACTATGGCTACACCTTC. It yields the protein CASSDGTDNYGYTF.

This clonotype was recorded many times. This chain joins TRBV20-1 and TRBJ2-3; the match to TRBD2 covers 16 bases. Per germline, CDR1 DFQATT and CDR2 SNEGSKA (reference sequence). The length of the CDR3 is 18 residues. With V trimmed by 3 bases and J by 9 bases, 15 bases remained unmatched. The CDR3 spells CSARGLAGGPSDGRTQYF. CDR3 coding DNA: TGCAGTGCTAGGGGACTAGCGGGAGGGCCCTCGGACGGGCGGACGCAGTATTTT.

The chain carries TRBV27 and TRBJ2-7; TRBD1 matches 10 bases. The CDR3 contains 12 residues. The V segment lost 8 bases and the J segment 4 bases; nucleotides outside the gene matches: 2. Germline CDR1 reads MNHEY; CDR2 reads SMNVEV (reference sequence). CDR3 sequence reads: CASGQGVYEQYF. For the CDR3, the DNA is TGTGCCAGCGGACAGGGGGTTTACGAGCAGTACTTC.

There are a few counts of this clonotype. The chain has TRBV9 and TRBJ2-7; the D is unclear. Germline CDR1 and CDR2: SGDLS and YYNGEE. The CDR3 runs 13 residues. Trimming pared 0 bases from V and 2 bases from J, leaving 6 bases between. The CDR3 loop reads CASSVGNTYEQYF. For the CDR3, the DNA is TGTGCCAGCAGCGTAGGGAACACCTACGAGCAGTACTTC.

This clonotype has a handful of counts. The chain combines TRBV4-3 with TRBJ2-3; 8 bases match TRBD2. The germline V gene encodes CDR1 LGHNA and CDR2 YSLEER. V lost 1 base and J lost 0; bases outside the gene matches: 3. The CDR3 spans 16 residues. In DNA, the CDR3 is TGCGCCAGCAGCCAAGTGGCTAGCGGGAGCACAGATACGCAGTATTTT. It encodes CASSQVASGSTDTQYF.

The chain employs TRBV19 and TRBJ2-3, with 12 bases aligning to TRBD2. Trimming cost V 5 bases and J 9 bases; bases outside gene matches: 3. Germline CDR1 and CDR2: LNHDA and SQIVND (reference sequence). The CDR3 length is 13 residues. CDR3 protein: CASSPGLAGTQYF. The CDR3 DNA reads as TGTGCCAGTAGTCCGGGACTAGCGGGCACGCAGTATTTT. The variable domain in full, completed from reference TRBV19 and TRBJ2-3, reads DGGITQSPKYLFRKEGQNVTLSCEQNLNHDAMYWYRQDPGQGLRLIYYSQIVNDFQKGDIAEGYSVSREKKESFPLTVTSAQKNPTAFYLCASSPGLAGTQYFGPGTRLTVL.